The sequence of this TCR beta chain was determined in a study of blood T cell repertoires in COVID-19. Study-level background: Samples taken during acute and convalescent COVID-19 were collected in the United States, Italy and Spain. PBMCs, B-cell-depleted T cells, or T cells were the source of the cDNA or gDNA that made up the material.

There are 10 residues in the CDR3. Trimming took 7 bases from V and 8 from J, leaving 8 bases between them. CDR1 is MNHEY and CDR2 is SVGAGI in the germline V gene. In the source study's methods: Amplified reference gene primers provided the basis for estimating nucleated cell counts. Method: immunoSEQ multiplex PCR; TCRdb's copy keeps in-frame clones and lacks some. V and J calls and clone size are copied from that table; D and trimming were computed from the DNA. Found here are under 80,000 clones, approximately 80% of them singletons; the top ten hold roughly 5.7%. The specimen sequenced was peripheral blood. The V call is TRBV6-5, the J call TRBJ1-2; D is unresolved. This TCR was sampled from a man in his 70s with acute or convalescent COVID-19. The CDR3 sequence is CASTGGGYTF. The CDR3 region has the DNA TGTGCCAGCACGGGAGGAGGCTACACCTTC.